This T cell receptor beta chain was recovered during a study of blood T cells in healthy people across ages. Collection of 9 to 10 milliliters of peripheral blood was performed for each donor. This CDR3 region has 16 residues. V lost 2 bases and J lost 1, with 12 bases in between. CDR1 MNHNS and CDR2 SASEGT come from the germline V gene. With a J-beta primer mix and a sample-barcoded 5' primer, a second PCR ran roughly 6 to 11 cycles. A template-switch adaptor containing 12 random nucleotides labeled each cDNA molecule. TCRdb fed the 5' RACE reads into MiXCR, producing one record per CDR3 protein. The sample shows around 800,000 distinct CDR3 sequences, roughly 60% of them seen only once. This clonotype was recorded only once. As yet, its antigen is unknown. Findings of the study overall: Diversity was higher, and naive CD4+ cells more numerous, in long-lived donors than in aged donors. Estimates drawn from one million T cells were deemed to understate diversity.

The clonotype was recovered from a man under 40 in good health. The specimen sequenced was blood. The chain has TRBV6-1 and TRBJ2-1; unclear D gene. The CDR3 DNA sequence: TGTGCCAGCAGTGAATCCCACACCTTTTCCTACAATGAGCAGTTCTTC. Amino acids: CASSESHTFSYNEQFF.